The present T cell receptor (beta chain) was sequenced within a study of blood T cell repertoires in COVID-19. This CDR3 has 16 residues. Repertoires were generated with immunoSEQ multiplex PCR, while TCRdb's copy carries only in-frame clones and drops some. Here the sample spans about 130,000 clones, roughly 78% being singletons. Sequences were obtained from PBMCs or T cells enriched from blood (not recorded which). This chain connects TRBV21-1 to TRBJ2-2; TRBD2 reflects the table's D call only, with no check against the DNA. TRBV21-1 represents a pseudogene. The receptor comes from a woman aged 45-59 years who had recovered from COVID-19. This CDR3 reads CASSKLRSGGTGELFF. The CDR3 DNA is TGTGCCAGCAGCAAGTTGCGTAGCGGGGGCACCGGGGAGCTGTTTTTT.